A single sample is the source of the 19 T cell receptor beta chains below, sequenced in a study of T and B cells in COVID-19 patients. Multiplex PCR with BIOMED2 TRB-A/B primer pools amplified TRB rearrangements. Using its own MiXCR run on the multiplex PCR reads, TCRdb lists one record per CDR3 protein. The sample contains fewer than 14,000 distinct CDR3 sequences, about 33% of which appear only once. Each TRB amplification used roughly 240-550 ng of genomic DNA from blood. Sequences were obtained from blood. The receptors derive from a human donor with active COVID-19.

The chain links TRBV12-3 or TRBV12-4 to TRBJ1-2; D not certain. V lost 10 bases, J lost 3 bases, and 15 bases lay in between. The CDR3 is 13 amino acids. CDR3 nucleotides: TGTGCCATACGGCGCCAGGAACACTATGGCTACACCTTC. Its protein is CAIRRQEHYGYTF.

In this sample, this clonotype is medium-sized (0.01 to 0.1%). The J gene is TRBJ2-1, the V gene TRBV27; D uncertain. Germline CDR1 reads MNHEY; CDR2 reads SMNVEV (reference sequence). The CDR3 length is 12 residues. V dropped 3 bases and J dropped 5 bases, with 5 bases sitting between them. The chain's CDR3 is CASSFTDNEQFF. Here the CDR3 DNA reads TGTGCCAGCAGTTTTACAGACAATGAGCAGTTCTTC.

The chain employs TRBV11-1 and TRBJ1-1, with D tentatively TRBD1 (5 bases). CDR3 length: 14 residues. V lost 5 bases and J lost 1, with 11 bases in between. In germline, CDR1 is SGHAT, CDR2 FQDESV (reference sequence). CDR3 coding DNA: TGTGCCAGCAGCGTGGGACGGACGAACACTGAAGCTTTCTTT. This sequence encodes CASSVGRTNTEAFF.

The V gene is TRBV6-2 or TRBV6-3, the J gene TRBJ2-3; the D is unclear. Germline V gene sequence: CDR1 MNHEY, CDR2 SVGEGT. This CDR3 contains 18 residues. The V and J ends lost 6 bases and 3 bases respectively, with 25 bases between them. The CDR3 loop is CASRPGLGSVFRTDTQYF. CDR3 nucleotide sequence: TGTGCCAGCAGACCCGGGTTGGGTTCGGTTTTTCGGACAGATACGCAGTATTTT.

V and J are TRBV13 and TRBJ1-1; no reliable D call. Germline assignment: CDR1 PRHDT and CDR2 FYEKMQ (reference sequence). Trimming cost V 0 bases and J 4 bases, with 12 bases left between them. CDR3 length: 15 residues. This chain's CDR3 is CASSLGPGFATEAFF. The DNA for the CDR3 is TGTGCCAGCAGCTTAGGCCCTGGTTTTGCCACTGAAGCTTTCTTT.

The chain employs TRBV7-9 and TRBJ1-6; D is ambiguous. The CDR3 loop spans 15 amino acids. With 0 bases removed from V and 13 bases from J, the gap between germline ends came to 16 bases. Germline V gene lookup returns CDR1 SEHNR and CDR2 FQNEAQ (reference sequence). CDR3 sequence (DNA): TGTGCCAGCAGCTTAGCCAACTCGGGCTTCGGCCCCCTCCACTTT. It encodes CASSLANSGFGPLHF.

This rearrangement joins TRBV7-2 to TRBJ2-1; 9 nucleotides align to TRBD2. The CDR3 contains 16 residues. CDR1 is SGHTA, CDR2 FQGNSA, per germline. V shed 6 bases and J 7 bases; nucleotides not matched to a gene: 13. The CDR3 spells CASSSRAGGLMNEQFF. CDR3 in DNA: TGTGCCAGCAGTTCCCGAGCGGGGGGCCTGATGAATGAGCAGTTCTTC.

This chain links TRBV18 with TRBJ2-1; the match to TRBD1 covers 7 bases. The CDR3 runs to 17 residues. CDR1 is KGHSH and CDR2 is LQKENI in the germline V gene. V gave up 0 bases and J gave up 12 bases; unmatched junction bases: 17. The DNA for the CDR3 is TGTGCCAGCTCACCACCCGGAACCGGGACAGTAATGGACGGGCAGTTCTTC. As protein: CASSPPGTGTVMDGQFF.

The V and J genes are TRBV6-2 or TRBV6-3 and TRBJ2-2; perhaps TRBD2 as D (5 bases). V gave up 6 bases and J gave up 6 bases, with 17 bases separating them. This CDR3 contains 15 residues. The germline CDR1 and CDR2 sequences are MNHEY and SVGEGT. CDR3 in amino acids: CASSGYLPGAGELFF. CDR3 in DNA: TGTGCCAGCAGCGGCTATCTGCCCGGGGCCGGGGAGCTGTTTTTT.

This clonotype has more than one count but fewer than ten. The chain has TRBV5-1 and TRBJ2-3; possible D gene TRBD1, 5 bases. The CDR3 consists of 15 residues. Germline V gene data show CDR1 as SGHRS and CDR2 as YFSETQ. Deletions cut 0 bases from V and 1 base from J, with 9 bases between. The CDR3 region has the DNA TGCGCCAGCAGCTTGGCGCAGGGTCGCACAGATACGCAGTATTTT. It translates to CASSLAQGRTDTQYF.

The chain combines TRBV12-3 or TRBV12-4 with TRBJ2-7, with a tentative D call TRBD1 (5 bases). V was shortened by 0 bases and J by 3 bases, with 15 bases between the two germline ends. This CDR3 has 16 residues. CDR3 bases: TGTGCCAGCAGTTTAGCGCTAGGACAAAAGGTCTACGAGCAGTACTTC. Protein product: CASSLALGQKVYEQYF.

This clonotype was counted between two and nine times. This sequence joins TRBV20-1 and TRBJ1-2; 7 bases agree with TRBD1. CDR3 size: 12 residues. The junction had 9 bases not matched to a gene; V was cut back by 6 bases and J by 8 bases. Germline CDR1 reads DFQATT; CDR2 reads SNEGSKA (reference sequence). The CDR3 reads CSARQGPWGYTF. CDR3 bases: TGCAGTGCAAGACAGGGCCCATGGGGCTACACCTTC.

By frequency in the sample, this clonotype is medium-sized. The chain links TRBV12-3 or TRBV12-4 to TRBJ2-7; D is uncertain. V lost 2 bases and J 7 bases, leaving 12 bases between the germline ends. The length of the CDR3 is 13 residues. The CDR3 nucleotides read TGTGCCAGCAGTTTAATCGTTGGTGGGGAGCAGTACTTC. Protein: CASSLIVGGEQYF.

The CDR3 loop is CASSLRPRAAGDEQFF. The CDR3 bases are TGTGCCAGCAGCTTAAGGCCCCGAGCCGCAGGGGATGAGCAGTTCTTC. J is TRBJ2-1 and V is TRBV7-6, with D perhaps matching TRBD1 (6 bases). In germline, CDR1 is SGHVS, CDR2 FNYEAQ. The CDR3 length is 16 residues. The V and J ends lost 2 bases and 8 bases respectively, with 19 bases between them.

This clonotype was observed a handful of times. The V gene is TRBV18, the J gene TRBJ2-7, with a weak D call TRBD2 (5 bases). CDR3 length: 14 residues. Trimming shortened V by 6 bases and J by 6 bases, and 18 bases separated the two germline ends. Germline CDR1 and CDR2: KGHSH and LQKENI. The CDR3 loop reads CASSTLEGSGEQYF. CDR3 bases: TGTGCCAGCTCTACTCTGGAAGGGAGCGGCGAGCAGTACTTC.

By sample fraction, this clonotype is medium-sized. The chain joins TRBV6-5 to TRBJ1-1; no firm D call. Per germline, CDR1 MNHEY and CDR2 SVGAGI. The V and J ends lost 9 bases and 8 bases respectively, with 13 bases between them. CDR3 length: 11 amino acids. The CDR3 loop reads CASAVGPEAFF. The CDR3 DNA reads TGTGCCAGTGCCGTTGGGCCCGAAGCTTTCTTT.

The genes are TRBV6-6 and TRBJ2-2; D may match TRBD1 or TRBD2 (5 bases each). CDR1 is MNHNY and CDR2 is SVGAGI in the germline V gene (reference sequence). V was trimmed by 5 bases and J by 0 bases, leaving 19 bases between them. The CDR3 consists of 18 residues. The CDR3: CASSEWGFGWANTGELFF. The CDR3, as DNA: TGTGCCAGCAGTGAATGGGGGTTCGGGTGGGCGAACACCGGGGAGCTGTTTTTT.

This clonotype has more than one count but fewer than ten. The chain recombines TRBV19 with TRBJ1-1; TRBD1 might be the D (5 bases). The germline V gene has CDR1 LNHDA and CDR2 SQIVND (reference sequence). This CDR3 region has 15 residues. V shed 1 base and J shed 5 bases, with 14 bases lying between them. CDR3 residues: CASSIGAGLSTEAFF. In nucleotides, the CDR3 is TGTGCCAGTAGTATAGGGGCAGGGTTAAGTACTGAAGCTTTCTTT.

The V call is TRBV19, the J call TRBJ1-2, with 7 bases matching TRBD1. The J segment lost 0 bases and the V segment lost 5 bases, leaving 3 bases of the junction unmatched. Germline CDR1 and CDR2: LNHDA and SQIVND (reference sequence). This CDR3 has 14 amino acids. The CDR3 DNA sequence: TGTGCCAGTAGTTGGGACAGCGCTAACTATGGCTACACCTTC. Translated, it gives CASSWDSANYGYTF.